Listed here is a single TCR beta chain. Antigen unknown. CDR1 is GTSNPN and CDR2 is SVGIG in the germline V gene (reference sequence). The V gene end was trimmed by 2 bases and the J gene end by 2 bases; junction bases not matched to a gene: 9. The CDR3 contains 15 residues. The multiple sclerosis controls consisted of treatment-naive patients with relapsing-remitting disease, either stable or active. TEMRA cells were enriched by FACS, and CD4+ and CD8+ T cells were negatively isolated. The data originate from a study of CD8 T cells in Susac syndrome. Study results and caveats: As the study acknowledged, the number of individuals in its TCR sequencing and HLA analysis was relatively small.

Random hexamers were used to reverse transcribe an amount of about 0.45 to 1 ug RNA. Multiplex PCR with immunoSEQ amplified the TCR beta CDR3 across 54 Vbeta and 13 Jbeta. TCRdb re-analysed the immunoSEQ multiplex PCR reads in MiXCR, keeping a single row per CDR3 protein. The table includes 200,000 to 250,000 distinct CDR3 sequences, approximately 95% detected once. The V call is TRBV30, the J call TRBJ2-7, with 7 bases aligning to TRBD1. The clonotype comes from a human donor with multiple sclerosis. The sequenced sample was CD4+ T cells from PBMCs. The CDR3, as DNA: TGTGCCTGGAGTTATCCCGACAGGGCCGCCTACGAGCAGTACTTC. Residues: CAWSYPDRAAYEQYF.